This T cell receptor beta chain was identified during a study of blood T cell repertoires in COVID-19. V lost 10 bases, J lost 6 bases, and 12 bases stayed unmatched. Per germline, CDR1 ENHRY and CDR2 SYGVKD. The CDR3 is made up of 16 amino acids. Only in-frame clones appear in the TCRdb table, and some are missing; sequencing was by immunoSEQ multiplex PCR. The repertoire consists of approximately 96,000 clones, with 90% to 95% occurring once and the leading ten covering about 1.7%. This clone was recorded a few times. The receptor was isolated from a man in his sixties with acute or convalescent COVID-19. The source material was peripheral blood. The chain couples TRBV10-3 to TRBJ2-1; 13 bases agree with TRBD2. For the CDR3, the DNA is TGTGCCACCAAACTAGCGGGAGGGGCGTCCCCCAATGAGCAGTTCTTC. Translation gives CATKLAGGASPNEQFF.